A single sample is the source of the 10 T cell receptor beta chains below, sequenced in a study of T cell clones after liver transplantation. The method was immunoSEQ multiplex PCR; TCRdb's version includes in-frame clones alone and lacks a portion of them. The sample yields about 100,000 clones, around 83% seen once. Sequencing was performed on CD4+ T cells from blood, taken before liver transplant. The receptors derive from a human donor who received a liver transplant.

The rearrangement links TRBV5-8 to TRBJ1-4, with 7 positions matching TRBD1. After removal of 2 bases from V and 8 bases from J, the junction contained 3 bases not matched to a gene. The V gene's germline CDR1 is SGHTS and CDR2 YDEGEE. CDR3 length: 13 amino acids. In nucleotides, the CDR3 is TGTGCCAGCAGCTTCGACAGGGACGAAAAACTGTTTTTT. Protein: CASSFDRDEKLFF.

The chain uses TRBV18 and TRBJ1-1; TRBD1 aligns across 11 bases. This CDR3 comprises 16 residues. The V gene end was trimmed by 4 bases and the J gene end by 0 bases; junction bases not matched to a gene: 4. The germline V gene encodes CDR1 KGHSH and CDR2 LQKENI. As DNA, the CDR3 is TGTGCCAGCTCACAAGGACAGGGGGCCTTGAACACTGAAGCTTTCTTT. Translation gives CASSQGQGALNTEAFF.

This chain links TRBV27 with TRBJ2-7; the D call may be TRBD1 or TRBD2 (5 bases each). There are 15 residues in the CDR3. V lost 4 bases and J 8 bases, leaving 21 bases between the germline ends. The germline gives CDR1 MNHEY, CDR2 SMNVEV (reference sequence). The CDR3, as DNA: TGTGCCAGCAGTTCTATTTCAGGGCCGGGGAGCAAGCAGTACTTC. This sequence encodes CASSSISGPGSKQYF.

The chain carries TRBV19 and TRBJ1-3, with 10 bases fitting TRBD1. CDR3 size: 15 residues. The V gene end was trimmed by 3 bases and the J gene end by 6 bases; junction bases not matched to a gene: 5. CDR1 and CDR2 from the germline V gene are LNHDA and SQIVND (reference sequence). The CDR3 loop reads CASSIRTGGINTIYF. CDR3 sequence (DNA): TGTGCCAGTAGTATCCGGACAGGGGGGATAAACACCATATATTTT.

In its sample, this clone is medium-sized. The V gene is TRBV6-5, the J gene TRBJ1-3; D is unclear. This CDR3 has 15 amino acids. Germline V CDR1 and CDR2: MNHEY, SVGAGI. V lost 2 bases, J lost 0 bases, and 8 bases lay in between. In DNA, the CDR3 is TGTGCCAGCAGTTACGGTTCGACCTCTGGAAACACCATATATTTT. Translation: CASSYGSTSGNTIYF.

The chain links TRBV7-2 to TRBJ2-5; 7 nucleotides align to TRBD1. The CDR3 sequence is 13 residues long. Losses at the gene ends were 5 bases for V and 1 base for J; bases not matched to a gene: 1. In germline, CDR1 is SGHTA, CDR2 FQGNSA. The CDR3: CASSDRVQETQYF. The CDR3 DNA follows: TGTGCCAGCAGCGACAGGGTCCAAGAGACCCAGTACTTC.

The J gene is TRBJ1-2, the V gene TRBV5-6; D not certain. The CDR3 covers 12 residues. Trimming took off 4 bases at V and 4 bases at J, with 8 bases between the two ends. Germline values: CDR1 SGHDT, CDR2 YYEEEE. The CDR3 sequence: CASSATSYGYTF. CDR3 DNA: TGTGCCAGCAGCGCGACAAGCTATGGCTACACCTTC.

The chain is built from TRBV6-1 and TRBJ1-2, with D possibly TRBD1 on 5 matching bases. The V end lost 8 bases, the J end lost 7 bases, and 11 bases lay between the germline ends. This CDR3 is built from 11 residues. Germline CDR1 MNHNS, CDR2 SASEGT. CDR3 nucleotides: TGTGCCAGCGGTATGGGACGTGGCTACACCTTC. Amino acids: CASGMGRGYTF.

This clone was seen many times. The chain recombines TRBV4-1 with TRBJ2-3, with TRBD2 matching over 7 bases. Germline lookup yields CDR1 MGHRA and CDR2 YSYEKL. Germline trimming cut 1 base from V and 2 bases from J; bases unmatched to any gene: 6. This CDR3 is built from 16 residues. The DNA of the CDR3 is TGCGCCAGCAGCCAAGTCAGCGGGGATTTCACAGATACGCAGTATTTT. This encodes CASSQVSGDFTDTQYF.

CDR3 in DNA: TGTGCCAGCAGTTTGGGGGCGGGTTTTAGCGAAACTAGGGGTAGTGAGCAGTTCTTC. It translates to CASSLGAGFSETRGSEQFF. This chain uses TRBV28 with TRBJ2-1, with D possibly being TRBD1 (6 bases). Deletions cut 3 bases from V and 9 bases from J, with 30 bases between. In germline, CDR1 is MDHEN, CDR2 SYDVKM. The CDR3 runs to 19 residues.